The clone carrying this T cell receptor (beta chain) showed up just a few times. Its antigen remains unidentified. TCRdb fed the reads into MiXCR, producing one record per CDR3 protein. The sample has about half a million distinct CDR3 sequences; roughly a third are singletons. The entry originates in a study of T cell repertoires in cytomegalovirus infection. Study details: Recently identified HLA-C-restricted and well-studied HLA-B-restricted CMV epitopes were used. It can be stated that public TCR beta signatures indicated CMV infection as well as a matching HLA type.

Study-level results: The ex vivo response showed dominance by HLA-C-restricted CMV-specific TCR beta clonotypes. Carriers of CMV plus the relevant HLA were identified by cumulative public TCR beta family frequency.

Germline CDR1 SGHAT, CDR2 FQNNGV. This CDR3 spans 15 amino acids. The V segment lost 6 bases and the J segment 4 bases; nucleotides outside the gene matches: 6. This sample comprised cultured PBMCs, obtained from culture after CMV antigen stimulation. The genes are TRBV11-2 and TRBJ2-3; TRBD1 matches at 11 bases. The receptor comes from a human donor in good health (CMV status not recorded). Some clones in this sample may be carry-over from other donors' samples. CDR3 nucleotides: TGTGCCAGCAGAGAAGGGGGACAGGGGGCAGATACGCAGTATTTT. It translates to CASREGGQGADTQYF.